The text below deals with one T cell receptor beta chain. This clonotype was observed a few times. Its antigen remains unidentified. Nothing much larger sits one base from this clone, and base qualities are not available. The CDR3 covers 17 residues, taking in both the cysteine and the phenylalanine. The kept DNA is CDR3 alone, 51 bases in frame from the first base. The germline V gene gives CDR1 as SNHLY and CDR2 as FYNNEI. A distance of 24 bases separates the germline ends of V and J, which lose 6 bases and 4 bases respectively. The approximately 41 donors, aged about 6 to 100 years, were systemically healthy Caucasian individuals from Russia. Around 9.8 milliliters of peripheral blood were collected from each donor into EDTA-treated Vacutainer tubes. Ficoll-Paque density-gradient centrifugation was used to isolate PBMCs, with at least 6 million obtained per sample. Trizol reagent was used to extract total RNA from the PBMCs, yielding at least 6 micrograms per sample. For every donor, flow cytometry on a PBMC aliquot measured the percentage of naive CD45RAhigh/CD27high T cells.

These data are taken from a study of blood T cells in healthy people across ages (dated by TCRdb to about 2015). For the wider study: In model experiments, roughly one uniquely barcoded TCR beta cDNA molecule per two T cells was captured by template switching. The donors were split into four age groups: young (average 16 years), middle-aged (roughly 39), aged (approximately 60) and long-lived (roughly 77). Using the same blood draw, the study looked at two additional independent replicas of 1 million unique cDNA reads for two donors, one aged 18 to 30 and the other aged 80 or older. To track age-related changes in TCR beta repertoire diversity, the study relied on deep sequencing normalized with unique cDNA molecular identifiers. To avoid experimental bias, donors of different ages were spread randomly across the sequencing lanes.

The receptor library was made with 5' RACE. The reads were generated on an Illumina HiSeq 2500. A second PCR of about 7 to 12 cycles was performed with a sample-barcoded 5' primer and a J-beta primer mix. Each TCR beta cDNA molecule received a unique molecular identifier from a template-switch 5' adaptor carrying 12 random nucleotides. Each sample yielded at least 3 million CDR3-containing paired-end reads. First-strand cDNA synthesis was performed from all RNA using the Mint cDNA synthesis kit, with priming by a TRBC-specific oligonucleotide. After uracil-DNA glycosylase treatment, a first 18-cycle PCR used universal primers M1SS and BC2_uni_R on all cDNA. The study's processing was this. Normalization of each sample was performed by random selection of 1 million high-quality reads, each carrying a distinct molecular identifier. Reads sharing molecular identifiers were discarded rather than binned into consensus sequences. MiTCR, set to a Q25 quality threshold and the strictest error-elimination algorithm, was used for CDR3 identification, clonotype clustering and error correction. A nonparametric unseen species model using Euler transformation provided a lower-bound estimate of total TCR beta diversity. The public reads were quality trimmed at Q25 with fastp and then assembled into clones with MiXCR by TCRdb, keeping productive beta chains. Identical CDR3 proteins give one entry, which carries the most common genes and DNA. TCRdb's processing, not the authors' own work, is the source of the V and J calls. A total of roughly 680,000 distinct CDR3 sequences appear in this sample, over 40% of them only once. The ten largest clones capture approximately 15% of the sample.

The research as a whole found: Because the CMV infection status of the donors was unknown, age-related changes in expanded clonotypes may potentially have been confounded. The percentage of naive T cells measured by flow cytometry correlated strongly with observed TCR beta diversity. Observed TCR beta diversity per million T cells fell roughly linearly with age, and a significant reduction was already apparent by age roughly 41. Because profiling used bulk unsorted PBMCs, naive and antigen-experienced compartments could not be compared conclusively. Total diversity estimates from one million sequenced T cells were considered lower bounds and underestimates. The long-lived group showed more naive CD4+ T cells, fewer expanded clones and increased TCR diversity than the aged group, suggesting age selection.

The TCR sequence derives from a woman of 80 years or more in good health. Material: blood. The sequence links TRBV2 to TRBJ2-5, with the D segment identity uncertain. In nucleotides, the sequence is TGTGCCAGCAGGGATCCCCCTAGGTTCTCATACGGAGAGACCCAGTACTTC. Translated, this is CASRDPPRFSYGETQYF.